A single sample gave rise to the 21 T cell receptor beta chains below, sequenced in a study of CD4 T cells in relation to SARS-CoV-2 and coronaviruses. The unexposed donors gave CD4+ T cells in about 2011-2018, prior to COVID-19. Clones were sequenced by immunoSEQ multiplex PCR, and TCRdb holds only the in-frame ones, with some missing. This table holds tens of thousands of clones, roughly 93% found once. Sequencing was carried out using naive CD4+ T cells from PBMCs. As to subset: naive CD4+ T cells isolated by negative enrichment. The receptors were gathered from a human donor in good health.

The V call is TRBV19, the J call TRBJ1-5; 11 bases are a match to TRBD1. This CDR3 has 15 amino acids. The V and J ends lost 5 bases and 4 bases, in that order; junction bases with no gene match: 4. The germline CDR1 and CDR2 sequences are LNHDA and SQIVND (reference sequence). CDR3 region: CASSRWDRGNQPQHF. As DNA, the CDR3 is TGTGCCAGTAGTCGATGGGACAGGGGGAATCAGCCCCAGCATTTT.

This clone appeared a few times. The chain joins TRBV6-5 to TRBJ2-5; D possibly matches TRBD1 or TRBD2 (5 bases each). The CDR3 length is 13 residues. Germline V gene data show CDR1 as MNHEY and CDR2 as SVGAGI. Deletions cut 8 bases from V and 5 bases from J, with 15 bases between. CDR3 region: CASAFNRRETQYF. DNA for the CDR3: TGTGCCAGCGCGTTCAACAGGAGGGAGACCCAGTACTTC.

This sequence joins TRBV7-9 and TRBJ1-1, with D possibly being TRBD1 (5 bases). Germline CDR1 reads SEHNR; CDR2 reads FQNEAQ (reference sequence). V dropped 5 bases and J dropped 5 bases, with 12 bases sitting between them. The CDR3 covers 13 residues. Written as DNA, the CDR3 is TGTGCCAGCAGCCCGGGGGGGAGAACTGAAGCTTTCTTT. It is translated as CASSPGGRTEAFF.

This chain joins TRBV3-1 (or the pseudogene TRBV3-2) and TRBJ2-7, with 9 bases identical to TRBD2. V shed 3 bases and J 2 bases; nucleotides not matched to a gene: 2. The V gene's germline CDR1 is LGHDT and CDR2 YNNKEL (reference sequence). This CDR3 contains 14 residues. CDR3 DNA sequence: TGTGCCAGCAGCCATAGCGGGGGACCCTACGAGCAGTACTTC. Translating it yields CASSHSGGPYEQYF.

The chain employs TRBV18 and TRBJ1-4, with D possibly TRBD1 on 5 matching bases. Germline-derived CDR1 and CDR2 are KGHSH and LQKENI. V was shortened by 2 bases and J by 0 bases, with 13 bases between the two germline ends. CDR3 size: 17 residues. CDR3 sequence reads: CASSPMGGTATNEKLFF. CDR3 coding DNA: TGTGCCAGCTCACCAATGGGGGGAACAGCAACTAATGAAAAACTGTTTTTT.

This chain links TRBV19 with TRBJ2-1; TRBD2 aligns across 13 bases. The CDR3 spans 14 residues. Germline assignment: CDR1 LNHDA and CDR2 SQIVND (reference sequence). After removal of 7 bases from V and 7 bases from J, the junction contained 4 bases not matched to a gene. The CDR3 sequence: CASTPGLAGNEQFF. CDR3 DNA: TGTGCCAGTACACCGGGACTAGCGGGAAATGAGCAGTTCTTC.

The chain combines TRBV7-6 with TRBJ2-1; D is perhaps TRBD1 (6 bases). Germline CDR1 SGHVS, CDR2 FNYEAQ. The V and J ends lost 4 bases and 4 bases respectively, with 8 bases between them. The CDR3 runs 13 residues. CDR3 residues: CASSSQGYNEQFF. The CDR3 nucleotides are TGTGCCAGCAGCTCACAGGGATACAATGAGCAGTTCTTC.

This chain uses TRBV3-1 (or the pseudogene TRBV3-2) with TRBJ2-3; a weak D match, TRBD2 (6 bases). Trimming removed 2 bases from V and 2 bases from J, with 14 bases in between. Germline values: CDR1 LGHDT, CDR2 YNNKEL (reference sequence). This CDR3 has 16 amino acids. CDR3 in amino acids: CASSQNPSASTDTQYF. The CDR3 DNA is TGTGCCAGCAGCCAAAACCCTAGCGCTTCCACAGATACGCAGTATTTT.

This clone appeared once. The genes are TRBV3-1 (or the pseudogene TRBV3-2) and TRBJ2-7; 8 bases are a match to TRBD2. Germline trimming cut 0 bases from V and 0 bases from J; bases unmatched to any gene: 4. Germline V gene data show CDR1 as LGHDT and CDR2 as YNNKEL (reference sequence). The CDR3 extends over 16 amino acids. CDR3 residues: CASSQDRGGPSYEQYF. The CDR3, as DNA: TGTGCCAGCAGCCAAGATCGGGGGGGCCCCTCCTACGAGCAGTACTTC.

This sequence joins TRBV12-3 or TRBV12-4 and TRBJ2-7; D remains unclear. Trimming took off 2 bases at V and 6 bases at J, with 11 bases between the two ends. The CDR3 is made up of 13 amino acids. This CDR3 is CASSLPPPSEQYF. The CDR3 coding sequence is TGTGCCAGCAGTTTACCCCCTCCGTCCGAGCAGTACTTC.

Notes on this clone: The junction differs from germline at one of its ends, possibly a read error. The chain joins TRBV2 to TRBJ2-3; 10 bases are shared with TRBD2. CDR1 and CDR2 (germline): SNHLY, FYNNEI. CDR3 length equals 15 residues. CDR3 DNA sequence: TGTGCCAGCAGAAGCGGGGGGGGGCCTACAGATACGCCGTATTTT. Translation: CASRSGGGPTDTPYF.

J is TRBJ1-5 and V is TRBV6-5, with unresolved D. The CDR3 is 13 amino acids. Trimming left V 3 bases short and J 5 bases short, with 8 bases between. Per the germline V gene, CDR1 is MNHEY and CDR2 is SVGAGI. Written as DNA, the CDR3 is TGTGCCAGCAGTTATTTACGTGATCAGCCCCAGCATTTT. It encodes CASSYLRDQPQHF.

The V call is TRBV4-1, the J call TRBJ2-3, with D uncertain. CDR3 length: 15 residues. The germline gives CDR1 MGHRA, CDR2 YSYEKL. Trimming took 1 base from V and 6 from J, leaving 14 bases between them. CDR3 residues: CASSQVLVATDTQYF. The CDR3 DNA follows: TGCGCCAGCAGCCAAGTCCTAGTTGCAACTGATACGCAGTATTTT.

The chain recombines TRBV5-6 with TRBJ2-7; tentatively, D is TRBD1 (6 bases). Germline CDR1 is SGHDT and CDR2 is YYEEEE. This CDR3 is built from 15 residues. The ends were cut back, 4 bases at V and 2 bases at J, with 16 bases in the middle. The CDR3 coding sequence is TGTGCCAGCAGCCCAGGTAGGGACATCACCTACGAGCAGTACTTC. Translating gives CASSPGRDITYEQYF.

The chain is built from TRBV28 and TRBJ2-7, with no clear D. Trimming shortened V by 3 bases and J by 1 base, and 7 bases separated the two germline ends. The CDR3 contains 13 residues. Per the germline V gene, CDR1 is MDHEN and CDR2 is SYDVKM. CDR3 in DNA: TGTGCCAGCAGTTTCGGGCCTTCCTACGAGCAGTACTTC. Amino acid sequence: CASSFGPSYEQYF.

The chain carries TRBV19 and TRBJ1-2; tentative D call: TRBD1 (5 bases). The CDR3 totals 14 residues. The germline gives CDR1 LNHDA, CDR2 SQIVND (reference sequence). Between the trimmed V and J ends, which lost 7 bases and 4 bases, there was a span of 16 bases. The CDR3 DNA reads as TGTGCCAGTACCAGGGCAAACGAGGTCTATGGCTACACCTTC. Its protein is CASTRANEVYGYTF.

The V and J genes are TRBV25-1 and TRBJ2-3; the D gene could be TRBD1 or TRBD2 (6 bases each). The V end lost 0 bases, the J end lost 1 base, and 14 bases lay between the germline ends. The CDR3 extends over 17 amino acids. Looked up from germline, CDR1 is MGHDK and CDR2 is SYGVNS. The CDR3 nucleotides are TGTGCCAGCAGTGAATATAACTTCGGGGGCCGCACAGATACGCAGTATTTT. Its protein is CASSEYNFGGRTDTQYF.

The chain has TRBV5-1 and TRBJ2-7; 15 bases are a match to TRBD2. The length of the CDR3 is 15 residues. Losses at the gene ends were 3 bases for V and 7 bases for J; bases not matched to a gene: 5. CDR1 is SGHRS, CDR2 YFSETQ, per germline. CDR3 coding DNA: TGCGCCAGCAGCTCGGGACTAGCGGGAGGAGGGGAGCAGTACTTC. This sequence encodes CASSSGLAGGGEQYF.

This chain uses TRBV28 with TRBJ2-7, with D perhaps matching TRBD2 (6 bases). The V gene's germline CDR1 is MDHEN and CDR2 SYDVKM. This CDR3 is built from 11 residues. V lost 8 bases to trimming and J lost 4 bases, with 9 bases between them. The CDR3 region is CASGGIYEQYF. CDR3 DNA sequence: TGTGCCAGCGGGGGGATTTACGAGCAGTACTTC.

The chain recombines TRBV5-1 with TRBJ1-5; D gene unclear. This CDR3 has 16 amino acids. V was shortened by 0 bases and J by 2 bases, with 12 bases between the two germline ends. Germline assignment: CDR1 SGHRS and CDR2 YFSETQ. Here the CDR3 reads CASSLEAGSGNQPQHF. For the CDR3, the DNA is TGCGCCAGCAGCTTGGAGGCAGGCTCGGGCAATCAGCCCCAGCATTTT.

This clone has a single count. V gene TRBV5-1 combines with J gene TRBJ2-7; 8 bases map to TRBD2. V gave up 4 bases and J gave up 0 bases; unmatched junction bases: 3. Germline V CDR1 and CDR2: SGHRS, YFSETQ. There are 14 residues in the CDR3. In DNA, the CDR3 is TGCGCCAGCAGCCCGGGGGGGCCCTCCTACGAGCAGTACTTC. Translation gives CASSPGGPSYEQYF.